Following are 10 T cell receptor beta chains from one sample sequenced in a study of blood T cell repertoires in COVID-19. The method was immunoSEQ multiplex PCR; TCRdb's version includes in-frame clones alone and lacks a portion of them. The data hold about 94,000 clones, with 75% to 90% observed a single time. The sequencing sample was made of peripheral blood. Receptors were obtained from a human donor in a cohort sampled during active COVID-19.

The genes are TRBV18 and TRBJ1-1, with D unresolved. Germline V gene lookup returns CDR1 KGHSH and CDR2 LQKENI. The CDR3 runs to 14 residues. V lost 3 bases, J lost 1 base, and 9 bases lay in between. For the CDR3, the DNA is TGTGCCAGCTCACCGTGGCGGGCGAACACTGAAGCTTTCTTT. This translates into CASSPWRANTEAFF.

The chain joins TRBV15 to TRBJ2-7; no definite D call. Germline CDR1 LNHNV, CDR2 YYDKDF (reference sequence). The CDR3 loop spans 14 amino acids. V lost 0 bases and J 2 bases, leaving 8 bases between the germline ends. For the CDR3, the DNA is TGTGCCACCAGCAGAGATCTGGAGACCTACGAGCAGTACTTC. Its protein product is CATSRDLETYEQYF.

V and J are TRBV5-4 and TRBJ2-5, with D tentatively TRBD1 (6 bases). The CDR3 runs 14 residues. Trimming pared 0 bases from V and 4 bases from J, leaving 10 bases between. CDR1 and CDR2 (germline): SGHNT, YYREEE (reference sequence). The CDR3 protein is CASSLEVGGETQYF. The CDR3 nucleotides read TGTGCCAGCAGCTTGGAGGTAGGGGGAGAGACCCAGTACTTC.

The rearrangement joins TRBV28 to TRBJ1-2; D possibly corresponds to TRBD1 (6 bases). V was pared by 6 bases and J by 3 bases, with 11 bases between. The length of the CDR3 is 13 residues. The V gene's germline CDR1 is MDHEN and CDR2 SYDVKM. CDR3 residues: CASRIQGYYGYTF. The CDR3 DNA sequence: TGTGCCAGCAGGATACAGGGATACTATGGCTACACCTTC.

The CDR3 here is CAWSRAGRAGRVTEAFF. CDR3 sequence (DNA): TGTGCCTGGAGTCGGGCAGGGCGAGCGGGGCGAGTCACTGAAGCTTTCTTT. The chain is built from TRBV30 and TRBJ1-1; weak D call: TRBD1 (5 bases). The CDR3 has 17 amino acids. Per germline, CDR1 GTSNPN and CDR2 SVGIG (reference sequence). V lost 2 bases to trimming and J lost 4 bases, with 23 bases between them.

The chain couples TRBV7-9 to TRBJ2-7; weak D call: TRBD1 (6 bases). V was shortened by 4 bases and J by 2 bases, with 12 bases between the two germline ends. From germline, CDR1 is SEHNR and CDR2 FQNEAQ (reference sequence). The CDR3 contains 14 residues. The CDR3 here is CASSSMDSAYEQYF. For the CDR3, the DNA is TGTGCCAGCAGCTCAATGGACAGCGCCTACGAGCAGTACTTC.

The V gene is TRBV12-5, the J gene TRBJ1-2, with 8 bases that match TRBD1. The germline V gene has CDR1 LGHNT and CDR2 FRNRAP. The V segment lost 5 bases and the J segment 5 bases; nucleotides outside the gene matches: 4. This CDR3 spans 13 amino acids. The CDR3 DNA reads as TGTGCTAGTGGTCCAGACAGGGGATATGGCTACACCTTC. It encodes CASGPDRGYGYTF.

In nucleotides, the CDR3 is TGTGCCAGCAGCCACCGGGACAGTAATCAGCCCCAGCATTTT. It is translated as CASSHRDSNQPQHF. The V call is TRBV3-1 (or the pseudogene TRBV3-2), the J call TRBJ1-5; 7 nucleotides align to TRBD1. Germline CDR1 reads LGHDT; CDR2 reads YNNKEL (reference sequence). The CDR3 totals 14 residues. V was pared by 3 bases and J by 4 bases, with 3 bases of the junction left unmatched.

The chain employs TRBV11-2 and TRBJ2-7, with 8 bases matching TRBD2. The CDR3 spans 18 residues. Germline CDR1 reads SGHAT; CDR2 reads FQNNGV. V was clipped by 2 bases and J by 4 bases; unmatched bases: 16. The CDR3 protein is CASSLRFNRPSGSYEQYF. The CDR3 DNA reads as TGTGCCAGCAGCTTACGGTTCAATCGTCCTAGCGGGTCGTACGAGCAGTACTTC.

The chain employs TRBV6-6 and TRBJ2-2; D may be TRBD2 (5 bases). The CDR3 runs 15 residues. CDR1 and CDR2 (germline): MNHNY, SVGAGI (reference sequence). Deletions cut 3 bases from V and 1 base from J, with 9 bases between. The CDR3 here is CASSYAGLNTGELFF. The DNA for the CDR3 is TGTGCCAGCAGTTATGCCGGACTGAACACCGGGGAGCTGTTTTTT.